This T cell receptor (beta chain) came from a study of graft-versus-host responses after intestinal transplantation. Overall study: Recipients received multivisceral, liver-intestinal, or isolated intestinal transplants. Every one of the recipients received anti-thymocyte globulin induction and afterwards took tacrolimus and steroids for around three years.

A note on this clone: Its antigen remains unidentified.

CDR1 and CDR2 from the germline V gene are MDHEN and SYDVKM. Losses at the gene ends were 3 bases for V and 4 bases for J; bases not matched to a gene: 8. This CDR3 contains 15 residues. The study's findings and limits: Some GvH clones were seen earlier in gut or blood, suggesting intestinal origin. Allografts of patients with graft-donor T cell macrochimerism showed high graft-versus-host to host-versus-graft clone ratios.

Only in-frame clones appear in the TCRdb table, and some are missing; sequencing was by immunoSEQ multiplex PCR. The sample consists of around 71,000 clones, 85% to 95% of them appearing once. J is TRBJ2-7 and V is TRBV28; 8 positions match TRBD1. The source is a human donor who received an intestinal transplant. This specimen consisted of unstimulated CD8+ T cells sorted from spleen or lymph node cells, obtained before intestinal transplant. The CDR3 loop reads CASSFQDRALYEQYF. CDR3 nucleotides: TGTGCCAGCAGTTTCCAGGACAGGGCCCTTTACGAGCAGTACTTC.